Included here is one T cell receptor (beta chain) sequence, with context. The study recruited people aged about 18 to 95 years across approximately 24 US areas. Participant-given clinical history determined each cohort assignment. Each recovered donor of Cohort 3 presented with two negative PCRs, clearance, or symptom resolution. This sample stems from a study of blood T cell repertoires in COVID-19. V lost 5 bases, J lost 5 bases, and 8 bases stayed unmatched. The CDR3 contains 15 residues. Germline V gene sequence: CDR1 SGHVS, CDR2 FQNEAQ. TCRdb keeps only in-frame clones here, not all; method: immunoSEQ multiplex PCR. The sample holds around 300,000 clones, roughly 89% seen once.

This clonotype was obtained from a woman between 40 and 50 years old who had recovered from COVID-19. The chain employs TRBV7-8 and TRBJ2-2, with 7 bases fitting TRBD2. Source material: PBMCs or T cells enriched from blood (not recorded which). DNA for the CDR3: TGTGCCAGCAGCCGGAGCGGGACTGGTACCGGGGAGCTGTTTTTT. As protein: CASSRSGTGTGELFF.